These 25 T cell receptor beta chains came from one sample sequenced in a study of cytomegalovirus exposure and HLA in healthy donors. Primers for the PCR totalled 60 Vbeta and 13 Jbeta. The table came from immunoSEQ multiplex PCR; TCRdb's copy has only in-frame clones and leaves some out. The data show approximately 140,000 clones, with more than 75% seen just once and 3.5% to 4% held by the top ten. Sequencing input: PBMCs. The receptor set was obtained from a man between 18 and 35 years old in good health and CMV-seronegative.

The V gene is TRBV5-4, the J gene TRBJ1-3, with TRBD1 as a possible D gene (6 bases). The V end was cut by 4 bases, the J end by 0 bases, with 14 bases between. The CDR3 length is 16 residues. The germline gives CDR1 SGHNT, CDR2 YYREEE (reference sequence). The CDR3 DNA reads TGTGCCAGCAGCGCTGGACAGCCGAGCTCTGGAAACACCATATATTTT. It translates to CASSAGQPSSGNTIYF.

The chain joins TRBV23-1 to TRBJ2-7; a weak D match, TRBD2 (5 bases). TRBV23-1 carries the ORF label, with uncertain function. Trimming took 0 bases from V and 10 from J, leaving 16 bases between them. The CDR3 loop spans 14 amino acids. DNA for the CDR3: TGCGCCAGCAGTCAATCCCGGACTCACGCAAGCCAGTACTTC. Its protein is CASSQSRTHASQYF.

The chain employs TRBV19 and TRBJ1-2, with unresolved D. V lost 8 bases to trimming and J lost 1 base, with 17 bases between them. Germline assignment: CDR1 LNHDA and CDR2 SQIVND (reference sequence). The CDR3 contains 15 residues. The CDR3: CASRWTATNNYGYTF. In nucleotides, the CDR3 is TGTGCCAGTCGATGGACTGCCACAAATAACTATGGCTACACCTTC.

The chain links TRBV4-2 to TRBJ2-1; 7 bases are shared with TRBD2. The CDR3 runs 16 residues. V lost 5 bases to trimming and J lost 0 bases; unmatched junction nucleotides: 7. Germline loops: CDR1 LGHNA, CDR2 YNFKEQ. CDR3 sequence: CASSETSQNSYNEQFF. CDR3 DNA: TGTGCCAGCAGCGAGACTAGCCAGAACTCCTACAATGAGCAGTTCTTC.

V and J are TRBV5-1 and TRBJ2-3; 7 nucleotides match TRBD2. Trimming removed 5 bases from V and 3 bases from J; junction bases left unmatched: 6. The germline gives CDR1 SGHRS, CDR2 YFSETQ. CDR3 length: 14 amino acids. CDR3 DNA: TGCGCCAGCAGGGGCGGGAGTGGTACAGATACGCAGTATTTT. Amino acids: CASRGGSGTDTQYF. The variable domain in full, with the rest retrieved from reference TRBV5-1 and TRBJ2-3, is KAGVTQTPRYLIKTRGQQVTLSCSPISGHRSVSWYQQTPGQGLQFLFEYFSETQRNKGNFPGRFSGRQFSNSRSEMNVSTLELGDSALYLCASRGGSGTDTQYFGPGTRLTVL.

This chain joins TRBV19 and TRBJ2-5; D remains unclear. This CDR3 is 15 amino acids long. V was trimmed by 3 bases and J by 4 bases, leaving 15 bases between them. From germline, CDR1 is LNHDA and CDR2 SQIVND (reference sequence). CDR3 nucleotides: TGTGCCAGTAGTATCCGTCTTCGGTCGGGAGAGACCCAGTACTTC. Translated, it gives CASSIRLRSGETQYF.

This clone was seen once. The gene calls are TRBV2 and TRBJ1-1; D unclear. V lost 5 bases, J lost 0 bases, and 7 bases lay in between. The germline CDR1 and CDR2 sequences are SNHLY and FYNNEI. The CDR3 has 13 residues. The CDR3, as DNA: TGTGCCAGCAGTAAGGAGATGAACACTGAAGCTTTCTTT. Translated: CASSKEMNTEAFF.

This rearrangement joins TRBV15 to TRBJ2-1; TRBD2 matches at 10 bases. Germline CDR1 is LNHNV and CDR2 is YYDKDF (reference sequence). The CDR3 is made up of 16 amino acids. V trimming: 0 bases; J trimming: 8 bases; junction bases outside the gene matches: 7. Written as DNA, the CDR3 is TGTGCCACCAGCAGAGATCAAATTGGGACTAGCGATGAGCAGTTCTTC. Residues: CATSRDQIGTSDEQFF.

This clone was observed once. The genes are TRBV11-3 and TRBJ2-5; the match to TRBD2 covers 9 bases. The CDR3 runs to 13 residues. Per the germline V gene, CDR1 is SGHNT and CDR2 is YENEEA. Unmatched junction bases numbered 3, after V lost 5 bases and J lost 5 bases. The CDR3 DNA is TGTGCCAGCAGCCTGGGGACTAGCGAGACCCAGTACTTC. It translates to CASSLGTSETQYF.

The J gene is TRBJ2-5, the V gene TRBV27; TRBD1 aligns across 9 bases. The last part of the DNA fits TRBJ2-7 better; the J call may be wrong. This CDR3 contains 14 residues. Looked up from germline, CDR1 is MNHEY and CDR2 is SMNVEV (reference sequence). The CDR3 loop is CASSFIQGAYEQYF. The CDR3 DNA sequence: TGTGCCAGCAGTTTTATACAGGGGGCTTACGAGCAGTACTTC.

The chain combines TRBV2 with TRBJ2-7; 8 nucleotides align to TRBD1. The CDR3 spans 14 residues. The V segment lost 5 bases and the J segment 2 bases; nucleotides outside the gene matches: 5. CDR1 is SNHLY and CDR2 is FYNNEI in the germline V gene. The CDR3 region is CASSRTGSAYEQYF. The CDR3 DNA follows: TGTGCCAGCAGTCGGACAGGGTCAGCCTACGAGCAGTACTTC.

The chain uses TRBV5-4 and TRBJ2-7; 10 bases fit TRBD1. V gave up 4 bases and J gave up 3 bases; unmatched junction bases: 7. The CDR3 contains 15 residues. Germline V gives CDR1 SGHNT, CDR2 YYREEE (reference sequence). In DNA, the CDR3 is TGTGCCAGCAGCGGCGGACAGGGGGTGAACTACGAGCAGTACTTC. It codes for CASSGGQGVNYEQYF.

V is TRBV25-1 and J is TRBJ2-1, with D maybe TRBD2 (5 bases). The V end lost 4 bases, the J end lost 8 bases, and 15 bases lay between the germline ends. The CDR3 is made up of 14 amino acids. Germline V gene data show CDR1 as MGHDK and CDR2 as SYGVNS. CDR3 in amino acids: CASSVPSLVDEQFF. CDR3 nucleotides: TGTGCCAGCAGTGTTCCTAGCCTTGTGGATGAGCAGTTCTTC.

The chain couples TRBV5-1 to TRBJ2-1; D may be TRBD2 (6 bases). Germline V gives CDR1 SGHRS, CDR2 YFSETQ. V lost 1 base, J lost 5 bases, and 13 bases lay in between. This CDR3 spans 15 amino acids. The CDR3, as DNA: TGCGCCAGCAGCTTGTATGCGGGAACCAACAATGAGCAGTTCTTC. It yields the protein CASSLYAGTNNEQFF.

The CDR3 reads CASSLATQETQYF. DNA of the CDR3: TGTGCCAGCAGCTTGGCGACTCAAGAGACCCAGTACTTC. The gene calls are TRBV11-2 and TRBJ2-5; no clear D gene. Germline V lookup: CDR1 SGHAT, CDR2 FQNNGV. The V and J ends lost 3 bases and 2 bases respectively, with 7 bases between them. The CDR3 length is 13 residues.

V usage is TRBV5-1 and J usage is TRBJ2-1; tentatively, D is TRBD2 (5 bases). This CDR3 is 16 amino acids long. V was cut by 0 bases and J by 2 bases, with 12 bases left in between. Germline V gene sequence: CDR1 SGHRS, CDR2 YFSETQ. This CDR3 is CASSLGRDPAYNEQFF. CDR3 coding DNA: TGCGCCAGCAGCTTGGGCCGGGATCCCGCCTACAATGAGCAGTTCTTC. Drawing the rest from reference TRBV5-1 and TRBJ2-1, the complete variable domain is KAGVTQTPRYLIKTRGQQVTLSCSPISGHRSVSWYQQTPGQGLQFLFEYFSETQRNKGNFPGRFSGRQFSNSRSEMNVSTLELGDSALYLCASSLGRDPAYNEQFFGPGTRLTVL.

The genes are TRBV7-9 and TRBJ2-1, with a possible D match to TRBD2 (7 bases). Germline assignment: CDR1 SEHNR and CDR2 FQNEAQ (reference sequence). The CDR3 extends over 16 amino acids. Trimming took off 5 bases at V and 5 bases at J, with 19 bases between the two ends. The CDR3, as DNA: TGTGCCAGCAGCCCACTCGGGGGGCGTACCCACAATGAGCAGTTCTTC. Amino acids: CASSPLGGRTHNEQFF.

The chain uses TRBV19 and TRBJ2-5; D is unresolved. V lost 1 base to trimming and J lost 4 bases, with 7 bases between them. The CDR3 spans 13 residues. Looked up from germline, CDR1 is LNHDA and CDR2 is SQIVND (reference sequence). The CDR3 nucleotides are TGTGCCAGTAGTATAGGGCAGATAGAGACCCAGTACTTC. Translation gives CASSIGQIETQYF.

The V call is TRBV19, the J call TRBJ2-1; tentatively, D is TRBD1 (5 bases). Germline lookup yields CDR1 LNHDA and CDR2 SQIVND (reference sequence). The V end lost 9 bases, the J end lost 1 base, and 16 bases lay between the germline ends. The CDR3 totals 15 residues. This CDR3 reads CASARTIQSYNEQFF. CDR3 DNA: TGTGCCAGCGCCCGGACAATTCAATCCTACAATGAGCAGTTCTTC.

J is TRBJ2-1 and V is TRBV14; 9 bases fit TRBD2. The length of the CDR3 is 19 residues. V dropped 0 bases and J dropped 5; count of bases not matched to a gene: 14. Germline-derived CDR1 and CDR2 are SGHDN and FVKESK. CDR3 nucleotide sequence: TGTGCCAGCAGCCAAGATCGGGGGCGACCAGCGGGAGGACACAATGAGCAGTTCTTC. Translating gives CASSQDRGRPAGGHNEQFF.

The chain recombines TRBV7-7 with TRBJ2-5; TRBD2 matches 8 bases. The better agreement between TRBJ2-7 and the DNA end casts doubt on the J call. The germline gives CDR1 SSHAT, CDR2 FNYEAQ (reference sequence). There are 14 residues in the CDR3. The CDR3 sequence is CASSPEAGAYEQYF. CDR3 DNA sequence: TGTGCCAGCAGTCCAGAAGCGGGGGCCTACGAGCAGTACTTC.

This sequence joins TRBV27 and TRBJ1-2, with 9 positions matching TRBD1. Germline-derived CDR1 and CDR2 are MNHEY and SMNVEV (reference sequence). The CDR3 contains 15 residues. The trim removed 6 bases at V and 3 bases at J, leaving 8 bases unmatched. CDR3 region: CASSSPGQGDYGYTF. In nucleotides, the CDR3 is TGTGCCAGCAGCTCTCCGGGACAGGGTGACTATGGCTACACCTTC.

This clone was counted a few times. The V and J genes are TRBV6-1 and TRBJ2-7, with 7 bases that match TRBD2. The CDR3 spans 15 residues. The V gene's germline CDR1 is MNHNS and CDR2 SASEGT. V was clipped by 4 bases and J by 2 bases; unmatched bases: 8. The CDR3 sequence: CASSGGGPLTYEQYF. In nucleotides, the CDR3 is TGTGCCAGCAGTGGGGGGGGTCCCCTTACCTACGAGCAGTACTTC.

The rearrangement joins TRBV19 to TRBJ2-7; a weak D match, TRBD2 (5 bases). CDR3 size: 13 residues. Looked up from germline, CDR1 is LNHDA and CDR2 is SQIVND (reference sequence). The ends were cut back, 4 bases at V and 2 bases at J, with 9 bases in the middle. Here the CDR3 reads CASSTVGAYEQYF. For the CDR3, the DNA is TGTGCCAGTAGTACTGTGGGAGCCTACGAGCAGTACTTC.

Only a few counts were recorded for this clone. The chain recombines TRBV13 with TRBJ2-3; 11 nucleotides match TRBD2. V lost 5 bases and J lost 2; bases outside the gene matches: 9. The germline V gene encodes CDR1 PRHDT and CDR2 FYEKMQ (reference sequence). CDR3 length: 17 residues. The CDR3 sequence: CASSPTLTSGNTDTQYF. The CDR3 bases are TGTGCCAGCAGCCCTACCCTGACTAGCGGGAACACAGATACGCAGTATTTT.